The present T cell receptor (beta chain) was sequenced within a study of OX40 agonist ivuxolimab in advanced cancers. V gave up 4 bases and J gave up 8 bases; unmatched junction bases: 4. The CDR3 loop spans 12 amino acids. The germline V gene encodes CDR1 SGHVS and CDR2 FNYEAQ. General observations from the study: On average, CD8+ T cells showed a greater number of expanded clones than CD4+.

Assay: immunoSEQ multiplex PCR; the TCRdb copy retains only in-frame clones and omits some. This sample has tens of thousands of clones, with under 90% found just once. In the case of this clone: Its specificity is unknown.

Sequencing used CD4+ or CD8+ T cells sorted from blood, obtained in a trial of the OX40 agonist ivuxolimab. The chain joins TRBV7-6 to TRBJ1-2; 7 bases align to TRBD1. This TCR was sampled from an adult with an advanced solid tumor such as melanoma, head and neck, liver or kidney cancer. CDR3 nucleotide sequence: TGTGCCAGCAGCTCCACAGGGGCGGGCTACACCTTC. Translated, it gives CASSSTGAGYTF.